This T cell receptor (beta chain) was captured in a study of control samples from healthy donors and cancer patients. TCRdb's copy holds only in-frame clones and misses some; the assay was immunoSEQ multiplex PCR. The repertoire consists of about 120,000 clones, with roughly 90% occurring once and the leading ten covering 2% to 3%. This clonotype was obtained from a man aged 40-50 years in good health. What was sequenced was blood.

CDR3 sequence reads: CASSEWAGEAFF. The CDR3 DNA follows: TGTGCCAGCAGTGAATGGGCAGGGGAAGCTTTCTTT. This chain connects TRBV6-1 to TRBJ1-1; possibly TRBD1 for D (5 bases). Germline V gene lookup returns CDR1 MNHNS and CDR2 SASEGT. V was cut by 2 bases and J by 8 bases, with 9 bases left in between. This CDR3 is 12 amino acids long.